These 4 T cell receptor beta chains were sequenced from one sample in a study of blood T cell repertoires in COVID-19. Generated by immunoSEQ multiplex PCR, the TCRdb table keeps only in-frame clones and is missing some. The data hold hundreds of thousands of clones, with about 89% observed a single time. Material for sequencing was PBMCs or T cells enriched from blood (not recorded which). These receptors came from a woman under 40 who had recovered from COVID-19.

This clone was recorded once. This rearrangement joins TRBV19 to TRBJ2-2, with 10 bases matching TRBD2. V lost 0 bases, J lost 7 bases, and 2 bases stayed unmatched. Germline V CDR1 and CDR2: LNHDA, SQIVND (reference sequence). This CDR3 is built from 15 residues. The CDR3, as DNA: TGTGCCAGTAGTATAGAGCGGACTAGCGGCGGGGAGCTGTTTTTT. Protein: CASSIERTSGGELFF.

The chain is built from TRBV19 and TRBJ2-1; the match to TRBD1 covers 8 bases. Germline CDR1 LNHDA, CDR2 SQIVND (reference sequence). CDR3 size: 15 residues. V lost 3 bases to trimming and J lost 5 bases; unmatched junction nucleotides: 6. The CDR3 DNA reads as TGTGCCAGTAGTATCAGTGACAGGGGACACAATGAGCAGTTCTTC. Protein: CASSISDRGHNEQFF.

V is TRBV27 and J is TRBJ2-7; D is uncertain. The germline CDR1 and CDR2 sequences are MNHEY and SMNVEV (reference sequence). Trimming stripped 6 bases from V and 0 bases from J, with 9 bases between. This CDR3 is 13 amino acids long. The CDR3 nucleotides read TGTGCCAGCAGGCAGACTCACTCCTACGAGCAGTACTTC. This gives the protein CASRQTHSYEQYF.

The rearrangement joins TRBV5-1 to TRBJ2-7, with D maybe TRBD2 (5 bases). CDR1 is SGHRS and CDR2 is YFSETQ in the germline V gene. This CDR3 has 14 residues. The germline V and J ends were trimmed by 0 bases and 6 bases, with 13 bases remaining between them. CDR3 sequence reads: CASSLDWRSGEQYF. DNA of the CDR3: TGCGCCAGCAGCTTGGATTGGAGGTCGGGCGAGCAGTACTTC. Full variable domain (rest looked up from reference TRBV5-1 and TRBJ2-7): KAGVTQTPRYLIKTRGQQVTLSCSPISGHRSVSWYQQTPGQGLQFLFEYFSETQRNKGNFPGRFSGRQFSNSRSEMNVSTLELGDSALYLCASSLDWRSGEQYFGPGTRLTVT.